This T cell receptor (beta chain) was obtained from a study of CD8 T cells in Susac syndrome (dated by TCRdb to between 2018 and 2021). For the wider study: The study used repertoire sequencing to test whether antigen drove CD8+ T cell activation and differentiation in Susac syndrome.

Concerning this clonotype: The target of this receptor is not known. Base qualities are missing; no much larger clone stands one base away.

Results the study describes overall, beyond this receptor: The number of individuals in the TCR sequencing and HLA analysis was recognized as being relatively small.

High-throughput TCR beta sequencing profiled peripheral blood CD8+ and CD4+ T cells from healthy donors, Susac syndrome patients and multiple sclerosis patients. Healthy donors were age- and sex-matched controls. Bulk CD8+ and CD4+ T cells were purified by magnetic negative isolation, while CD8+ TEMRA cells were enriched using FACS. Blood was drawn into EDTA tubes, processed within 24 hours, and PBMCs were isolated by density gradient centrifugation. PBMCs intended for TCR sequencing were frozen in liquid nitrogen and were later thawed in a 37 degrees C water bath. Purity of sorted or isolated CD4+, CD8+ and CD8+ TEMRA cells was at least 90%. RNA was extracted with the RNeasy kit and roughly 0.5 to 1 ug was reverse transcribed using random hexamers. TCR beta CDR3 regions were amplified with the immunoSEQ multiplex PCR assay covering 54 Vbeta and 13 Jbeta segments. PCR amplification bias was corrected by using a synthetic template baseline for primer optimization and computational correction. The source study handled its data this way. Reads were annotated to V, D and J genes according to IMGT and were analyzed with immunoSEQ Analyzer, with only productive sequences retained. Clonality was computed as one minus Shannon entropy normalized by log2 of the number of productive unique sequences. For each patient and control, public and private clones were evaluated within the 100 most prevalent clones. Clones were defined as Susac-specific when absent from the healthy and MS cohorts, from about 1,100 published viral clones and from other ImmuneACCESS disease sequences. The raw public reads went through TCRdb reprocessing: fastp at Q25, MiXCR clone calling, in-frame beta chains kept. Rows with one shared CDR3 protein collapse into an entry with the most common genes and DNA. TCRdb's processing, not the study's, gives the V and J calls here. In all, the sample holds 150,000 or so distinct CDR3 sequences, and 92% of those were seen once. Approximately 0.073% of the sample lies in the top ten.

V loses 2 bases, J loses 6 bases, and the germline ends lie 2 bases apart. Taken from cysteine to phenylalanine, the CDR3 has 11 residues. The read is trimmed to its CDR3 DNA, 33 bases read in frame from base 1. CDR1 and CDR2, per the germline V gene, are SGDLS and YYNGEE. The receptor was derived from a human donor in good health. Sequenced material: CD4+ T cells from PBMCs. The chain was built from TRBV9 and TRBJ2-2; no confident D gene assignment can be made. The DNA reads as follows: TGTGCCAGCAGCGTGTCCGGGGAGCTGTTTTTT. The resulting protein is CASSVSGELFF. With all but the CDR3 taken from the reference TRBV9 and TRBJ2-2 genes, the full variable domain is: DSGVTQTPKHLITATGQRVTLRCSPRSGDLSVYWYQQSLDQGLQFLIQYYNGEERAKGNILERFSAQQFPDLHSELNLSSLELGDSALYFCASSVSGELFFGEGSRLTVL.